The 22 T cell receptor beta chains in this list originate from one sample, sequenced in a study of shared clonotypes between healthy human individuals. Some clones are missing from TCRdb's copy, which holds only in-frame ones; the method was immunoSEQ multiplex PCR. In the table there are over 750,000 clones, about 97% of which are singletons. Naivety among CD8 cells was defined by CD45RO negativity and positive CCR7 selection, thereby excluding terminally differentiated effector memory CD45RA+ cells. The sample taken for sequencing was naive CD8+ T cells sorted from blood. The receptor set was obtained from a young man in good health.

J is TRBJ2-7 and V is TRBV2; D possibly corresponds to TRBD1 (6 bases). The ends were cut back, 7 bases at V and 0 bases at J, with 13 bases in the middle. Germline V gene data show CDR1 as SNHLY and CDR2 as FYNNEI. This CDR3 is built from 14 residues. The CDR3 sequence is CASTEGTISYEQYF. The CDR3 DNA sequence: TGTGCCAGCACCGAGGGGACAATCTCCTACGAGCAGTACTTC.

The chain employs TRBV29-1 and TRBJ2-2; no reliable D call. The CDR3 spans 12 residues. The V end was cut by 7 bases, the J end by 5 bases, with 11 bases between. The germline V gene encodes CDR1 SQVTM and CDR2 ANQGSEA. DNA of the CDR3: TGCAGCGCTCTAGAAAAGACCGGGGAGCTGTTTTTT. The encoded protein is CSALEKTGELFF.

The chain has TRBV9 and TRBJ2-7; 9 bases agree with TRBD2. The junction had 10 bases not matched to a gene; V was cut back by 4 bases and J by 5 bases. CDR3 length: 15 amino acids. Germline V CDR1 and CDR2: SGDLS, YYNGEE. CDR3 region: CASSPRLAASDEQYF. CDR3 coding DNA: TGTGCCAGCAGCCCACGACTAGCGGCCTCGGACGAGCAGTACTTC.

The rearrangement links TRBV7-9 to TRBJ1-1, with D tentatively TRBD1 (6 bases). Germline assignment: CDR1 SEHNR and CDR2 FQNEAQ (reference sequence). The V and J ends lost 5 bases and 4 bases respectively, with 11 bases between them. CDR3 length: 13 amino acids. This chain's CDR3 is CASSPWGATEAFF. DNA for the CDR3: TGTGCCAGCAGCCCATGGGGGGCCACTGAAGCTTTCTTT.

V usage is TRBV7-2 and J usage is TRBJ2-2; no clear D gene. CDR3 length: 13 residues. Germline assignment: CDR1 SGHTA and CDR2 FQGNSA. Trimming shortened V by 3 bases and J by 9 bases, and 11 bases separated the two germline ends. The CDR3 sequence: CASSFKIWRELFF. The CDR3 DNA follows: TGTGCCAGCAGCTTCAAGATTTGGAGGGAGCTGTTTTTT.

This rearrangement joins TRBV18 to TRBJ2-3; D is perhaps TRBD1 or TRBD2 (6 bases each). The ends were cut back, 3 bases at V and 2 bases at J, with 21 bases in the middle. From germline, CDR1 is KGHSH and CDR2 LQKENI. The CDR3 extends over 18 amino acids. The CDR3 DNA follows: TGTGCCAGCTCACCGACCGGTAAGACGGGGGCAGACACAGATACGCAGTATTTT. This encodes CASSPTGKTGADTDTQYF.

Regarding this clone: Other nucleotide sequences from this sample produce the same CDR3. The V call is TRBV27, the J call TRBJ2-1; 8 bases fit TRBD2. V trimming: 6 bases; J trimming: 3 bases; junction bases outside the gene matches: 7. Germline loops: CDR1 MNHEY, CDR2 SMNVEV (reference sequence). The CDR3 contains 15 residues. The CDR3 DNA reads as TGTGCCAGCAGGCTAGCGGGCGCAAGCTACAATGAGCAGTTCTTC. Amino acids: CASRLAGASYNEQFF.

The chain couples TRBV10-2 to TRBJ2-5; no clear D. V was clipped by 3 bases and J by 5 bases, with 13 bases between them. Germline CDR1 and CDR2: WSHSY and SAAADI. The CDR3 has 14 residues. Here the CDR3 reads CASSDAMGTETQYF. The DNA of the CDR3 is TGCGCCAGCAGTGATGCCATGGGTACGGAGACCCAGTACTTC.

Written as DNA, the CDR3 is TGTGCCAGCAGCGTAGTACAGCGGGAGGGAGAGACCCAGTACTTC. This gives the protein CASSVVQREGETQYF. The chain uses TRBV9 and TRBJ2-5; 10 nucleotides agree with TRBD2. Trimming removed 0 bases from V and 4 bases from J; junction bases left unmatched: 3. The CDR3 has 15 residues. CDR1 SGDLS and CDR2 YYNGEE come from the germline V gene.

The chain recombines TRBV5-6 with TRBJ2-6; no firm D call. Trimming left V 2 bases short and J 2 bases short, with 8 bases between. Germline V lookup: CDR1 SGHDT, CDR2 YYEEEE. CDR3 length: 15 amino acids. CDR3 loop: CASSFMLAGANVLTF. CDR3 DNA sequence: TGTGCCAGCAGCTTTATGCTGGCTGGGGCCAACGTCCTGACTTTC.

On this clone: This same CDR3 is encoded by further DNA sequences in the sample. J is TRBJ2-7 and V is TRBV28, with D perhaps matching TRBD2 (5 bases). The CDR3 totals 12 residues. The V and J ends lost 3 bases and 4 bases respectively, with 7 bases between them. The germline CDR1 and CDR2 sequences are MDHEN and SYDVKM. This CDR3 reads CASSFRLYEQYF. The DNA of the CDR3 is TGTGCCAGCAGTTTTCGACTATACGAGCAGTACTTC.

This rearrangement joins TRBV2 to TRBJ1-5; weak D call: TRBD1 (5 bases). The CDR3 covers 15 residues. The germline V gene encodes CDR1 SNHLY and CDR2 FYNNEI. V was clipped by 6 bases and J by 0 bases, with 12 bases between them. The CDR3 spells CASSWGENSNQPQHF. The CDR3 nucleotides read TGTGCCAGCAGCTGGGGGGAGAATAGCAATCAGCCCCAGCATTTT.

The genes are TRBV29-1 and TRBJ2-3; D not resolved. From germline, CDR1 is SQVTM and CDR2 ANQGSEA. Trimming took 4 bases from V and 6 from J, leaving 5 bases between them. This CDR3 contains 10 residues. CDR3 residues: CSVGRDTQYF. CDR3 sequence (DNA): TGCAGCGTTGGGCGGGATACGCAGTATTTT.

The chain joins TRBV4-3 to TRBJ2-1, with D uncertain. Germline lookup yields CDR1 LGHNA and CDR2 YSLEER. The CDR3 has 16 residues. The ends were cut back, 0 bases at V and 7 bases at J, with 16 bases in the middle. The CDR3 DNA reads TGCGCCAGCAGCCAAGACCCGCCTCCCCTGAGGAATGAGCAGTTCTTC. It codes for CASSQDPPPLRNEQFF.

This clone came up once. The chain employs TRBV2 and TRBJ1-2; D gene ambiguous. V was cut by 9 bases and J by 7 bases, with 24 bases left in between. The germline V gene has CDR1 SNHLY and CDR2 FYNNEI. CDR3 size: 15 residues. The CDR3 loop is CARVNKFDRVSGYTF. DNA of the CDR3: TGTGCCAGGGTAAATAAGTTTGACCGGGTCAGTGGCTACACCTTC.

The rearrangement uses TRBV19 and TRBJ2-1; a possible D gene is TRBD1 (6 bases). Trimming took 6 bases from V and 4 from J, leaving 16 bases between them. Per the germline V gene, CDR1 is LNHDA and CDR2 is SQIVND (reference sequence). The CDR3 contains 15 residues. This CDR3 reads CASSPLETGYNEQFF. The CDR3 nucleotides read TGTGCCAGTAGCCCCCTTGAGACAGGATACAATGAGCAGTTCTTC.

The CDR3 loop is CASRFRESYNEQFF. CDR3 coding DNA: TGTGCCAGTAGATTCCGGGAGTCCTACAATGAGCAGTTCTTC. The chain is built from TRBV19 and TRBJ2-1; D may be TRBD2 (6 bases). Germline lookup yields CDR1 LNHDA and CDR2 SQIVND (reference sequence). The CDR3 is 14 residues long. V dropped 6 bases and J dropped 1 base, with 10 bases sitting between them.

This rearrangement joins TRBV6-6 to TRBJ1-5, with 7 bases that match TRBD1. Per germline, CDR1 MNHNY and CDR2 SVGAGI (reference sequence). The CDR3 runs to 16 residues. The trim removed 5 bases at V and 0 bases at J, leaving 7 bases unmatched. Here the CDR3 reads CASSQLRQGSNQPQHF. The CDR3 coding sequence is TGTGCCAGCAGTCAACTTCGACAGGGTAGCAATCAGCCCCAGCATTTT.

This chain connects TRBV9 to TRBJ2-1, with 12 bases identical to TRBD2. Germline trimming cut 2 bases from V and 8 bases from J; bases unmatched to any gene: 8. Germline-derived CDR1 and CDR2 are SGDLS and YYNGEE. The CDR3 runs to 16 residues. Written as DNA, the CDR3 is TGTGCCAGCAGCGTCAGACTAGCGGGAGCGAGGGATGAGCAGTTCTTC. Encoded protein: CASSVRLAGARDEQFF.

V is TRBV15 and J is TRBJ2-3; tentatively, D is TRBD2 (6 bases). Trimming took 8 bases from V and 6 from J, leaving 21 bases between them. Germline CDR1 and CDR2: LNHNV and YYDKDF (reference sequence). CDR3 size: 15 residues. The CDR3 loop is CATGSGTLPPDTQYF. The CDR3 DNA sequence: TGTGCCACCGGATCCGGGACTCTTCCTCCGGATACGCAGTATTTT.

DNA for the CDR3: TGCGCCAGCAGCCAAGAAGATGGAGGTGGGACTAGCGGGAGTCTCGACGAGACCCAGTACTTC. Amino acids: CASSQEDGGGTSGSLDETQYF. The chain couples TRBV4-1 to TRBJ2-5; TRBD2 agrees at 14 bases. The CDR3 is made up of 21 amino acids. V lost 0 bases and J lost 5; bases outside the gene matches: 17. Germline assignment: CDR1 MGHRA and CDR2 YSYEKL.

CDR3 nucleotide sequence: TGTGCCAGCAGGCTCAGAATGGCCTACGAGCAGTACTTC. It specifies CASRLRMAYEQYF. This sequence joins TRBV27 and TRBJ2-7; D is unresolved. V gave up 6 bases and J gave up 2 bases, with 11 bases separating them. The CDR3 covers 13 residues. The germline V gene encodes CDR1 MNHEY and CDR2 SMNVEV (reference sequence).